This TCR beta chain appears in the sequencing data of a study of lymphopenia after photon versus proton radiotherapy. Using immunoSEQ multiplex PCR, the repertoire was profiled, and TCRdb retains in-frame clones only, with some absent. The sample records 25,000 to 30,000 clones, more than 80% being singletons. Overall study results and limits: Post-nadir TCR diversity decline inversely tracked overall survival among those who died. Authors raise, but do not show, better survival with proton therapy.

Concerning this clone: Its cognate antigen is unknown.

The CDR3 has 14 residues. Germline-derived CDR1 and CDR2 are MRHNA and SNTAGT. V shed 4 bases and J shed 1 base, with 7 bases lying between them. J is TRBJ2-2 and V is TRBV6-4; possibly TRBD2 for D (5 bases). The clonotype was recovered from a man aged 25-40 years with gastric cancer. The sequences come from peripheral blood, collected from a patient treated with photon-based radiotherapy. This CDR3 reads CASSAGVNTGELFF. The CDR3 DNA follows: TGTGCCAGCAGTGCCGGGGTGAACACCGGGGAGCTGTTTTTT.